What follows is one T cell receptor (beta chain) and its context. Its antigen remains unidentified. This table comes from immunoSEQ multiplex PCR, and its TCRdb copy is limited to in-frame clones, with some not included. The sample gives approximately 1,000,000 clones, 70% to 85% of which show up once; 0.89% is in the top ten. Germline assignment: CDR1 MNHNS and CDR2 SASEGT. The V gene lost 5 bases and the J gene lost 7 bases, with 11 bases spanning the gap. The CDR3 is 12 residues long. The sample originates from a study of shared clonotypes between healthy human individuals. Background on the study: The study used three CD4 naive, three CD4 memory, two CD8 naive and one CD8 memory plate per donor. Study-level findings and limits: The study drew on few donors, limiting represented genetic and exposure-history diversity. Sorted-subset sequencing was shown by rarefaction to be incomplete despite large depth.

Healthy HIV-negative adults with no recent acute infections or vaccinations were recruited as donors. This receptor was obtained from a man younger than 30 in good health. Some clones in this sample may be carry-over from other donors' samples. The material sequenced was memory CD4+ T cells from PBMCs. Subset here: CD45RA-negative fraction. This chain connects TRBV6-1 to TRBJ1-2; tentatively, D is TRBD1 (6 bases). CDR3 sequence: CASSWTVSGYTF. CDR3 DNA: TGTGCCAGCAGTTGGACAGTTAGTGGCTACACCTTC.